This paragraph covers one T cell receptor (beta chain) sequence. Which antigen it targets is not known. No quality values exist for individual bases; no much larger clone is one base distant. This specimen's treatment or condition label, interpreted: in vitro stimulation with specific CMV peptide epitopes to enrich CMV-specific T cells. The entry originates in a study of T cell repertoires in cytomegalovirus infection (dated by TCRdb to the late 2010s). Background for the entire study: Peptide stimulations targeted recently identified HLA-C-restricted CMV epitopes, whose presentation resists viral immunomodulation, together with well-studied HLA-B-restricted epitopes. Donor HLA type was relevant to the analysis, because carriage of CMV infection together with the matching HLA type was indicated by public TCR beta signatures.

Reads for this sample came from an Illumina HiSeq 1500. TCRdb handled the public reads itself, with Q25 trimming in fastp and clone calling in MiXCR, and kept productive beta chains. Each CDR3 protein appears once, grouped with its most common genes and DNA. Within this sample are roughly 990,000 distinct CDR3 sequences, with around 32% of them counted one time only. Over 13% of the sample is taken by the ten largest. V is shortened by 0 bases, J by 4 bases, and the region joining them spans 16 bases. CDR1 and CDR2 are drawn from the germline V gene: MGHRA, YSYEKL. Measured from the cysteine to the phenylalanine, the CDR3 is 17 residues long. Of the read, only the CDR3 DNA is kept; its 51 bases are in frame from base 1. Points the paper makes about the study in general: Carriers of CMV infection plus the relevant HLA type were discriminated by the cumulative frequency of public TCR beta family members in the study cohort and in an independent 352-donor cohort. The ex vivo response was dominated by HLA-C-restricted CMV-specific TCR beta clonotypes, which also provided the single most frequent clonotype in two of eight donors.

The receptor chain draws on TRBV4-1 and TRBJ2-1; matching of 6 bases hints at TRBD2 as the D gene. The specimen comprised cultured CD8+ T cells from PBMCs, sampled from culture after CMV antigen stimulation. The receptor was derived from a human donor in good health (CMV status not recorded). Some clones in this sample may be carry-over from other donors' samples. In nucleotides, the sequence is TGCGCCAGCAGCCAAGATTGGCTAACGGGGGTGTACAATGAGCAGTTCTTC. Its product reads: CASSQDWLTGVYNEQFF.